This T cell receptor beta chain was identified during a study of metastatic and nonmetastatic thyroid tumors. Background on the study: Peripheral blood and tumor or nodule samples from malignant and benign thyroid patients were compared.

J lost 2 bases, V lost 5 bases, and 7 bases had no gene match. Germline CDR1 and CDR2: MNHEY and SMNVEV (reference sequence). The CDR3 has 16 amino acids. In the authors' methods: Clinicopathological groups supplied CDR3 differences that were used to build a distant-metastasis classifier for papillary thyroid cancer. TCRdb recomputed clones from the PCR reads via MiXCR. TCRdb assigned the V and J calls; the authors' analysis was not used. The table records around 35,000 clones, around 17% of them present only once. This clone was counted at least ten times. The antigen is not known. The entire patient cohort was treatment-naive prior to thyroid surgery. General study results and limits: A significant increase in TCR beta diversity was reportedly seen in malignant thyroid tumors relative to benign nodules, in blood and tumor.

This receptor was obtained from a female donor with papillary thyroid cancer or a benign thyroid nodule (not recorded which). Some clones in this sample may be carry-over from other donors' samples. What was sequenced was blood. V gene TRBV27 combines with J gene TRBJ2-3; 10 nucleotides line up with TRBD2. The CDR3 nucleotides are TGTGCCAGCAGTCCCGGGACTAGCGAGCACACAGATACGCAGTATTTT. As protein: CASSPGTSEHTDTQYF.